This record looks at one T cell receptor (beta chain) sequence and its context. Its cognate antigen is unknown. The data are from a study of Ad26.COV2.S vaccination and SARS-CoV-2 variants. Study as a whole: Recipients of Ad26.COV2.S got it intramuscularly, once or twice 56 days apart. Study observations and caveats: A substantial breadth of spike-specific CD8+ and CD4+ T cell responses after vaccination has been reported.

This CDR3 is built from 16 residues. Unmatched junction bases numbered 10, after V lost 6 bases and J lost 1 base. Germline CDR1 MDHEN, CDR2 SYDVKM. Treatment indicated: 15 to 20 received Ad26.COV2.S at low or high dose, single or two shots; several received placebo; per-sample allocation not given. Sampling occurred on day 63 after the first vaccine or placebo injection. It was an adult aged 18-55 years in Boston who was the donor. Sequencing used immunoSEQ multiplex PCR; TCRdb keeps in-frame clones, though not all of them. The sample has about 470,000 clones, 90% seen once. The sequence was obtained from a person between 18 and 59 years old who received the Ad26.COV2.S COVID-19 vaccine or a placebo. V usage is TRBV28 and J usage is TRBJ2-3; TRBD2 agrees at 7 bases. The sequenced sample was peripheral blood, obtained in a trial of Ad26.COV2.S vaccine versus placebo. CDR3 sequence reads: CASRKTAGWGTDTQYF. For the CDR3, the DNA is TGTGCCAGCAGAAAGACAGCGGGGTGGGGCACAGATACGCAGTATTTT.